This T cell receptor beta chain came from a study of cytomegalovirus exposure and HLA in healthy donors. The sample holds one count of this clone. The target antigen is unknown. Regarding the study as a whole: It was approximately 160 TCR beta chains that were listed as cytomegalovirus-associated. Subsequent analysis revealed that first-cohort TCR clusters tended to co-occur in the 130 or so validation repertoires.

Sequencing used immunoSEQ multiplex PCR; TCRdb keeps in-frame clones, though not all of them. The sample comprises approximately 58,000 clones, roughly 94% of which are singletons, and approximately 2.5% rests with the top ten. This CDR3 is 15 amino acids long. V trimming: 6 bases; J trimming: 7 bases; junction bases outside the gene matches: 14. Germline CDR1 reads MDHEN; CDR2 reads SYDVKM. This receptor was identified in a man younger than 35 in good health and CMV-seronegative. Sequenced sample: PBMCs. The V and J genes are TRBV28 and TRBJ1-1; 7 bases are shared with TRBD1. The chain's CDR3 is CASSPWGRGQDEAFF. The DNA for the CDR3 is TGTGCCAGCAGCCCTTGGGGAAGGGGGCAGGATGAAGCTTTCTTT.